Listed below are T cell receptor beta chains from one sample, sequenced in a study of blood T cell repertoires in COVID-19. TCRdb's table, derived via immunoSEQ multiplex PCR, lists solely in-frame clones and lacks some. Found here are about 250,000 clones, more than 65% of them singletons; the top ten hold more than 15%. Sequencing was performed on peripheral blood. These receptors originate from a person aged 65-85 years with COVID-19, enrolled during active disease. Both conserved end residues are part of each CDR3. Each record gives: CDR3 DNA, CDR3 protein, J gene, V gene, D gene, clone size. A D gene is named only where the DNA matches it firmly. Rows give clone size only sometimes, using once, few, many, or a class for an expanded clone.

CDR3 DNA: TGTGCCAGCAGCTCCGGGACAGGGTTTTCACCCCTCCACTTT; CDR3 protein: CASSSGTGFSPLHF; J gene: TRBJ1-6; V gene: TRBV6-6; D gene: TRBD1; clone size: -
CDR3 DNA: TGTGCCAGCAGCCCCTCCTTTTCAGGAGAGACCCAGTACTTC; CDR3 protein: CASSPSFSGETQYF; J gene: TRBJ2-5; V gene: TRBV11-2; D gene: -; clone size: few
CDR3 DNA: TGTGCCAGTAGTCGCGGACAGGGGGACACCGGGGAGCTGTTTTTT; CDR3 protein: CASSRGQGDTGELFF; J gene: TRBJ2-2; V gene: TRBV19; D gene: TRBD1; clone size: -
CDR3 DNA: TGTGCCAGCTCACCTGGGAGGGAGGGCACTGAAGCTTTCTTT; CDR3 protein: CASSPGREGTEAFF; J gene: TRBJ1-1; V gene: TRBV18; D gene: -; clone size: -
CDR3 DNA: TGTGCCAGCTCACCGAATACCGGGGGAGAGACCCAGTACTTC; CDR3 protein: CASSPNTGGETQYF; J gene: TRBJ2-5; V gene: TRBV18; D gene: -; clone size: once
CDR3 DNA: TGTGCCAGCAGCCGGGACAGGGTAATCTCTGGGGCCAACGTCCTGACTTTC; CDR3 protein: CASSRDRVISGANVLTF; J gene: TRBJ2-6; V gene: TRBV7-2; D gene: TRBD1; clone size: once
CDR3 DNA: TGTGCCACCAGCAGAGATAACAGGGAGATGGAGACCCAGTACTTC; CDR3 protein: CATSRDNREMETQYF; J gene: TRBJ2-5; V gene: TRBV15; D gene: -; clone size: -
CDR3 DNA: TGTGCCAGCAGCTCTCCCCGCCCTACAGGGGACGGCTACACCTTC; CDR3 protein: CASSSPRPTGDGYTF; J gene: TRBJ1-2; V gene: TRBV7-2; D gene: TRBD1; clone size: once
CDR3 DNA: TGTGCCAGTAATCAACAGGGGACCTTTGGCAATCAGCCCCAGCATTTT; CDR3 protein: CASNQQGTFGNQPQHF; J gene: TRBJ1-5; V gene: TRBV19; D gene: TRBD1; clone size: -
CDR3 DNA: TGCAGTGCTAGTCACGGGATTACTCGCGAGCAGTACTTC; CDR3 protein: CSASHGITREQYF; J gene: TRBJ2-7; V gene: TRBV20-1; D gene: -; clone size: -
CDR3 DNA: TGTGCCAGCAGGGGACAGTCCGCAACTAATGAAAAACTGTTTTTT; CDR3 protein: CASRGQSATNEKLFF; J gene: TRBJ1-4; V gene: TRBV27; D gene: TRBD1; clone size: -
CDR3 DNA: TGTGCCATCTTTTCGGGAACTGACAATGAGCAGTTCTTC; CDR3 protein: CAIFSGTDNEQFF; J gene: TRBJ2-1; V gene: TRBV10-3; D gene: -; clone size: few
CDR3 DNA: TGTGCCAGCAGCTCCCGATCGGAACGACAGGGGGCGTTTCAGCCCCAGCATTTT; CDR3 protein: CASSSRSERQGAFQPQHF; J gene: TRBJ1-5; V gene: TRBV5-5; D gene: TRBD1; clone size: -
CDR3 DNA: TGTGCCACGCGACAGGGAGCGGGCATTCAGTACTTC; CDR3 protein: CATRQGAGIQYF; J gene: TRBJ2-4; V gene: TRBV10-3; D gene: -; clone size: -
CDR3 DNA: TGTGCCATCAGTCCGGGACAGCTCAACTATGGCTACACCTTC; CDR3 protein: CAISPGQLNYGYTF; J gene: TRBJ1-2; V gene: TRBV10-3; D gene: TRBD1; clone size: -
CDR3 DNA: TGCGCCAGCAGCCAGTCGGCAGGCGCGGGCTACACCTTC; CDR3 protein: CASSQSAGAGYTF; J gene: TRBJ1-2; V gene: TRBV5-1; D gene: -; clone size: -
CDR3 DNA: TGTGCCAGCAGCCCACGCTGGGAGTCCTACGAGCAGTACTTC; CDR3 protein: CASSPRWESYEQYF; J gene: TRBJ2-7; V gene: TRBV9; D gene: -; clone size: -
CDR3 DNA: TGTGCCAGCAGCCTAAGGGCTAGCGGGGGGTTTTGGGGCACAGATACGCAGTATTTT; CDR3 protein: CASSLRASGGFWGTDTQYF; J gene: TRBJ2-3; V gene: TRBV14; D gene: TRBD2; clone size: -
CDR3 DNA: TGTGCCAGTAGCGTTCACAGGGGATTGAACACTGAAGCTTTCTTT; CDR3 protein: CASSVHRGLNTEAFF; J gene: TRBJ1-1; V gene: TRBV19; D gene: TRBD1; clone size: -
CDR3 DNA: TGTGCCAGCAGTTTAAACGGGAGGGCCTACGAGCAGTACTTC; CDR3 protein: CASSLNGRAYEQYF; J gene: TRBJ2-7; V gene: TRBV27; D gene: TRBD2; clone size: -
CDR3 DNA: TGTGCCAGCAGGACAGGGGCCAATGAAAAACTGTTTTTT; CDR3 protein: CASRTGANEKLFF; J gene: TRBJ1-4; V gene: TRBV6-5; D gene: TRBD1; clone size: -
CDR3 DNA: TGTGCCAGCAGCTATGAAGCGGGGGGCCCTGGGGAGCTGTTTTTT; CDR3 protein: CASSYEAGGPGELFF; J gene: TRBJ2-2; V gene: TRBV7-3; D gene: TRBD2; clone size: -
CDR3 DNA: TGTGCCAGCAGCCACCGGACAGGGTCGGAAGTGCAGCCCCAGCATTTT; CDR3 protein: CASSHRTGSEVQPQHF; J gene: TRBJ1-5; V gene: TRBV7-9; D gene: TRBD1; clone size: -
CDR3 DNA: TGTGCCAGTAGTATCAGCGGGGGGGACTACAATGAGCAGTTCTTC; CDR3 protein: CASSISGGDYNEQFF; J gene: TRBJ2-1; V gene: TRBV19; D gene: TRBD2; clone size: -
CDR3 DNA: TGTGCCAGCAGTCCGAAAAGGACAGCCACCTACGAGCAGTACTTC; CDR3 protein: CASSPKRTATYEQYF; J gene: TRBJ2-7; V gene: TRBV11-1; D gene: -; clone size: -
CDR3 DNA: TGTGCCAGCAGTTTCGCCCGGGACTCCCTTGAGCAGTTCTTC; CDR3 protein: CASSFARDSLEQFF; J gene: TRBJ2-1; V gene: TRBV27; D gene: -; clone size: -
CDR3 DNA: TGTGCCAGCAATCAGGGGCCCTACAATGAGCAGTTCTTC; CDR3 protein: CASNQGPYNEQFF; J gene: TRBJ2-1; V gene: TRBV2; D gene: -; clone size: -
CDR3 DNA: TGCAGCGTTGCACAGGGGGGGCAAGAGACCCAGTACTTC; CDR3 protein: CSVAQGGQETQYF; J gene: TRBJ2-5; V gene: TRBV29-1; D gene: -; clone size: once